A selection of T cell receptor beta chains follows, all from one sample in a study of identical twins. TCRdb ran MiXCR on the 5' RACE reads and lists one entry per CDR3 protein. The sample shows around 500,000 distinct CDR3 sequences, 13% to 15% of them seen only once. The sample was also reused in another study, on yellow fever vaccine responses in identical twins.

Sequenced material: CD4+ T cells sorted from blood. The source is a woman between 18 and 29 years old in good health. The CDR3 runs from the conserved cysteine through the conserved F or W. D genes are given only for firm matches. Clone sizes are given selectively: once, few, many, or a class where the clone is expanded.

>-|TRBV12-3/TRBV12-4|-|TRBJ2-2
TGTGCCAGCATCCCAGGGATGGGCACCGGGGAGCTGTTTTTT
CASIPGMGTGELFF
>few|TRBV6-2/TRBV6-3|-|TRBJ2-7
TGTGCCAGCAGGGAAGTGGGAACCTACGAGCAGTACTTC
CASREVGTYEQYF
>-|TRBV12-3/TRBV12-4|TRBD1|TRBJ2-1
TGTGCCAGCAGTTTGCCAGGGGGCACCCCTTTTGAGCAGTTCTTC
CASSLPGGTPFEQFF
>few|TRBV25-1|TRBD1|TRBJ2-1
TGTGCCAGCAGTGTTCCCGGGACAGGGGGGCAGTTCTTC
CASSVPGTGGQFF
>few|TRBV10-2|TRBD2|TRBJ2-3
TGCGCCAGCAGTGGATATGGAACCAGACTAGCGGGGGGTATAGATACGCAGTATTTT
CASSGYGTRLAGGIDTQYF
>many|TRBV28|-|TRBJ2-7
TGTGCCAGTATGATACGAGATGGGTTCTCCTACGAGCAGTACTTC
CASMIRDGFSYEQYF
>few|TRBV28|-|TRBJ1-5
TGTGCCAGCAGTTTACCCTCCGCGGGGAGGACCCAGCATTTT
CASSLPSAGRTQHF
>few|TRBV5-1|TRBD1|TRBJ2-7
TGCGCCAGCAGCAAAGGGACAGGGGTATACTACGAGCAGTACTTC
CASSKGTGVYYEQYF
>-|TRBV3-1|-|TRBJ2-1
TGTGCCAGCAGCAGGACAGTGTACCCAATCGAGCAGTTCTTC
CASSRTVYPIEQFF
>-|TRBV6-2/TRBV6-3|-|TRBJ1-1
TGTGCCAGCAGTTACGAACAGAACACTGAAGCTTTCTTT
CASSYEQNTEAFF
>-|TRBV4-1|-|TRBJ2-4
TGCGCCAGCAGCCAAGTTTCAGGGGGAGGTGTCATTCAGTACTTC
CASSQVSGGGVIQYF
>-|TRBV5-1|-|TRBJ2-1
TGCGCCAGCAGCCTACCAGGGGTATCCTACAATGAGCAGTTCTTC
CASSLPGVSYNEQFF
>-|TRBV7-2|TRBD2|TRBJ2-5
TGTGCCAGCAGCTTAGACTATGGCGGGAGCGTTCACTTC
CASSLDYGGSVHF
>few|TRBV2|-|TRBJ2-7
TGTGCCAGCAGGGTTCCGACCTTGTACGAGCAGTACTTC
CASRVPTLYEQYF
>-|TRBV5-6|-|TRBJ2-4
TGTGCCAGCAGCTTGGGAGCGGTGGAGGACATTCAGTACTTC
CASSLGAVEDIQYF
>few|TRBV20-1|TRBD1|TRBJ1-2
TGCAGTGCTAGATCGACAGGGGGAGACTATGGCTACACCTTC
CSARSTGGDYGYTF
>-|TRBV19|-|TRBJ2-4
TGTGCCAGTAGTATAGGCATCGAGAACTACATTCAGTACTTC
CASSIGIENYIQYF
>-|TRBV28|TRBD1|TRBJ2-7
TGTGCCAGCAGTTTAGACAGGGGGCCCAGGAACGAGCAGTACTTC
CASSLDRGPRNEQYF
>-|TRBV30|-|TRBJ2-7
TGTGCCTGGAGTCGACCGCCCTACGAGCAGTACTTC
CAWSRPPYEQYF
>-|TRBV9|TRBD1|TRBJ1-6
TGTGCCAGCAGCGCCCGAGGTCGCGGACAGGGGGGAAGGTCACCCCTCCACTTT
CASSARGRGQGGRSPLHF
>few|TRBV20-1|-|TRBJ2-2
TGCAGTGCTGGGAGAGGGGTGGACACCGGGGAGCTGTTTTTT
CSAGRGVDTGELFF
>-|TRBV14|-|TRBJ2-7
TGTGCCAGCAGCCAAGTTGCAGGTCTTAACGAGCAGTACTTC
CASSQVAGLNEQYF